Detailed here is one T cell receptor (beta chain). Trimming left V 5 bases short and J 0 bases short, with 12 bases between. The CDR3 is made up of 15 amino acids. CDR1 and CDR2 from the germline V gene are SGHAT and FQNNGV. This sample is drawn from a study of blood T cell repertoires in COVID-19. Patients of the Seattle cohort, enrolled during active infection, were followed longitudinally. Study processing details: Estimation of nucleated cell counts was performed using reference gene primer amplification. The repertoire was sequenced with immunoSEQ multiplex PCR; TCRdb's copy has only in-frame clones and lacks some. The DNA was the basis for D and trimming; V, J and clone size are from that table. Of approximately 300,000 clones in the sample, approximately 83% were seen once.

The receptor's source is a person aged 65 to 85 with COVID-19, enrolled during active disease. The J gene is TRBJ2-3, the V gene TRBV11-2; D might be TRBD1 (5 bases). Sequencing used peripheral blood. DNA of the CDR3: TGTGCCAGCAGCCCAGGGATCACTAGCACAGATACGCAGTATTTT. Translating it yields CASSPGITSTDTQYF.